This TCR beta chain derives from a study of T cells in localized non-small cell lung cancer. Turning to this clone: Its antigen is still unknown.

This table comes from immunoSEQ multiplex PCR, and its TCRdb copy is limited to in-frame clones, with some not included. The table includes about 30,000 clones, around 90% detected once. The germline gives CDR1 SGHRS, CDR2 YFSETQ. V was trimmed by 0 bases and J by 5 bases, leaving 12 bases between them. The CDR3 spans 14 residues. Overall study results and limits: Uninvolved neighboring lung showed the greatest T cell clonality, exceeding tumor. In adjacent lung, a median about 54 of the top 100 tumor clones were found. A raised T cell density in blood coincided with lengthier overall survival. Heterogeneity cannot be ruled out, as sequencing used one tumor region only.

The J gene is TRBJ2-7, the V gene TRBV5-1, with a tentative D call TRBD2 (7 bases). This receptor was identified in a female donor over 55 with stage III squamous cell lung carcinoma. Here the sequenced sample was peripheral blood, taken before any cancer treatment. The CDR3 region has the DNA TGCGCCAGCAGCTTGGATGGGGGGGCCAACGAGCAGTACTTC. Protein product: CASSLDGGANEQYF. Looking up the rest from reference TRBV5-1 and TRBJ2-7 gives the full variable domain: KAGVTQTPRYLIKTRGQQVTLSCSPISGHRSVSWYQQTPGQGLQFLFEYFSETQRNKGNFPGRFSGRQFSNSRSEMNVSTLELGDSALYLCASSLDGGANEQYFGPGTRLTVT.